These T cell receptor beta chains were read from a single sample in a study of blood T cell repertoires in COVID-19. Measured with immunoSEQ multiplex PCR; TCRdb has only the in-frame clones, and not every one. Among roughly 320,000 clones, over 85% were seen once, and the ten largest hold about 2%. The sequenced material came from peripheral blood. The receptor set was obtained from a woman aged 25 to 39 with COVID-19, enrolled during active disease. The CDR3 runs from the conserved cysteine through the conserved F or W. D genes are given only for firm matches. Clone size appears in some rows only: once, few, many, or a class for an expanded clone.

size	V	J	D	CDR3	DNA
-	TRBV2	TRBJ2-1	TRBD2	CASRVLAGGNNEQFF	TGTGCCAGCAGGGTGCTAGCGGGGGGAAACAATGAGCAGTTCTTC
once	TRBV30	TRBJ1-6	TRBD1	CAWSVRKGARSNSPLHF	TGTGCCTGGAGTGTACGAAAGGGGGCGCGTTCGAATTCACCCCTCCACTTT
-	TRBV14	TRBJ1-1	-	CASSLQGNTEAFF	TGTGCCAGCAGCCTACAGGGTAACACTGAAGCTTTCTTT
-	TRBV12-5	TRBJ2-7	-	CASGLRVSYEQYF	TGTGCTAGTGGTTTACGGGTCTCCTACGAGCAGTACTTC
-	TRBV6-5	TRBJ2-2	TRBD2	CASRRLAGNTGELFF	TGTGCCAGCAGACGACTAGCGGGTAACACCGGGGAGCTGTTTTTT
-	TRBV28	TRBJ1-2	-	CALGGEHYGYTF	TGTGCCCTAGGCGGGGAACACTATGGCTACACCTTC
-	TRBV19	TRBJ1-4	TRBD1	CASLRYRDRDNEKLFF	TGTGCCAGCCTACGCTACCGGGACAGGGATAATGAAAAACTGTTTTTT
-	TRBV7-2	TRBJ1-6	-	CASSLGTGNGSPLHF	TGTGCCAGCAGCTTAGGAACAGGGAATGGGTCACCCCTCCACTTT
-	TRBV19	TRBJ1-2	-	CASSIDRYGYTF	TGTGCCAGTAGTATAGACAGATATGGCTACACCTTC
-	TRBV7-2	TRBJ1-2	-	CASSTGQSQRGGYTF	TGTGCCAGCAGCACCGGACAGTCCCAGCGGGGTGGCTACACCTTC
-	TRBV4-3	TRBJ2-1	-	CASSPTHNEQFF	TGCGCCAGCAGCCCTACCCACAATGAGCAGTTCTTC
-	TRBV7-8	TRBJ1-5	-	CASSLDFSQPQHF	TGTGCCAGCAGCTTAGATTTTAGTCAGCCCCAGCATTTT
-	TRBV6-2/TRBV6-3	TRBJ1-1	-	CASSPQTGKAFF	TGTGCCAGCAGTCCGCAAACAGGGAAAGCTTTCTTT
-	TRBV7-8	TRBJ1-6	-	CASSSSNLASSPLHF	TGTGCCAGCAGCTCGAGCAACCTAGCCAGTTCACCCCTCCACTTT
-	TRBV4-2	TRBJ2-3	-	CASSQGGAGALSTDTQYF	TGTGCCAGCAGCCAAGGAGGGGCAGGGGCTCTTAGCACAGATACGCAGTATTTT